These 10 T cell receptor beta chains originate from one sample sequenced in a study of cytomegalovirus exposure and HLA in healthy donors. Primers included in the PCR were 60 Vbeta and 13 Jbeta primers. The protocol was immunoSEQ multiplex PCR, while the TCRdb copy is restricted to in-frame clones and leaves out a portion. This sample's clone table lists about 210,000 clones. The sequenced sample was PBMCs. Receptors were obtained from a woman younger than 45 in good health and CMV-seropositive.

V and J are TRBV9 and TRBJ1-2; D uncertain. Trimming took 1 base from V and 6 from J, leaving 10 bases between them. The CDR3 spans 13 residues. Germline CDR1 SGDLS, CDR2 YYNGEE. The CDR3 reads CASSVSEGNGYTF. The CDR3 DNA sequence: TGTGCCAGCAGCGTAAGTGAGGGTAATGGCTACACCTTC.

This chain joins TRBV5-4 and TRBJ1-5; the D is unclear. This CDR3 is built from 12 residues. Trimming cost V 2 bases and J 4 bases, with 4 bases left between them. Germline V gene sequence: CDR1 SGHNT, CDR2 YYREEE (reference sequence). This CDR3 reads CASSFPNQPQHF. CDR3 coding DNA: TGTGCCAGCAGCTTTCCAAATCAGCCCCAGCATTTT.

The V gene is TRBV6-4, the J gene TRBJ2-3; tentative D call: TRBD1 (6 bases). The V end lost 3 bases, the J end lost 1 base, and 8 bases lay between the germline ends. CDR3 length: 14 amino acids. Per germline, CDR1 MRHNA and CDR2 SNTAGT. The CDR3 DNA follows: TGTGCCAGCAGTGAACAGGGAGGCACAGATACGCAGTATTTT. Protein sequence: CASSEQGGTDTQYF.

This chain links TRBV13 with TRBJ2-1; TRBD2 might be the D (5 bases). Trimming took 3 bases from V and 3 from J, leaving 12 bases between them. Germline V CDR1 and CDR2: PRHDT, FYEKMQ (reference sequence). The CDR3 contains 15 residues. The CDR3 nucleotides are TGTGCCAGCAGCTTCTCGGGGAAGGTCTACAATGAGCAGTTCTTC. It is translated as CASSFSGKVYNEQFF.

The chain has TRBV4-3 and TRBJ1-1; no reliable D call. Germline lookup yields CDR1 LGHNA and CDR2 YSLEER. V lost 1 base and J 1 base, leaving 13 bases between the germline ends. CDR3 length equals 16 residues. The CDR3 reads CASSQGVGGSNTEAFF. CDR3 bases: TGCGCCAGCAGCCAAGGCGTCGGAGGCTCGAACACTGAAGCTTTCTTT.

The genes are TRBV15 and TRBJ1-2, with D hard to call. In germline, CDR1 is LNHNV, CDR2 YYDKDF (reference sequence). The CDR3 is 14 residues long. The V end lost 5 bases, the J end lost 2 bases, and 12 bases lay between the germline ends. The CDR3 protein is CATSGRNRNYGYTF. DNA of the CDR3: TGTGCCACCAGCGGCAGGAATCGGAACTATGGCTACACCTTC.

The chain carries TRBV10-3 and TRBJ1-5; D is perhaps TRBD1 (5 bases). Trimming removed 0 bases at V and 2 bases at J, with 8 bases between. Germline lookup yields CDR1 ENHRY and CDR2 SYGVKD. CDR3 length: 15 residues. In DNA, the CDR3 is TGTGCCATCAGTGAGTCGGGGGGTGGCAATCAGCCCCAGCATTTT. Encoded protein: CAISESGGGNQPQHF.

The genes are TRBV6-5 and TRBJ2-7; D is unclear. Trimming cost V 2 bases and J 4 bases, with 3 bases left between them. This CDR3 spans 11 amino acids. Germline V gene sequence: CDR1 MNHEY, CDR2 SVGAGI. The CDR3 loop is CASSYPYEQYF. The CDR3, as DNA: TGTGCCAGCAGTTACCCTTACGAGCAGTACTTC.

V is TRBV10-2 and J is TRBJ2-1; 7 bases are shared with TRBD2. The germline gives CDR1 WSHSY, CDR2 SAAADI. CDR3 size: 15 residues. V dropped 4 bases and J dropped 8; count of bases not matched to a gene: 11. The DNA for the CDR3 is TGCGCCAGCAGTGGTATTGCGGGAGATATAGATGAGCAGTTCTTC. The encoded protein is CASSGIAGDIDEQFF.

The CDR3 loop reads CASSLIKSGDSPLHF. The CDR3 DNA reads TGTGCCAGCAGCTTGATTAAAAGCGGGGATTCACCCCTCCACTTT. The chain links TRBV5-5 to TRBJ1-6; D not resolved. The germline CDR1 and CDR2 sequences are SGHKS and YYEKEE (reference sequence). Trimming removed 1 base from V and 8 bases from J, with 13 bases in between. The CDR3 is 15 amino acids.